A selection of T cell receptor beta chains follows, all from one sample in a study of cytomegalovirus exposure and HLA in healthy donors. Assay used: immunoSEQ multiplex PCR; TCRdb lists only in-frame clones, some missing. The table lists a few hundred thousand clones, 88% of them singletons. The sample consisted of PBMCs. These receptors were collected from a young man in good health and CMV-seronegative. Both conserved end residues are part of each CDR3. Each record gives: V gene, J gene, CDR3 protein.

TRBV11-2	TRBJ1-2	CASSLRTVQEGYTF
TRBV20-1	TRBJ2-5	CSASARETQYF
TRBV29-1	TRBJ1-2	CSVLGGAGESNYGYTF
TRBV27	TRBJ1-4	CASSSSTGVNEKLFF
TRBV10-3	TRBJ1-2	CAISQGSSYGYTF
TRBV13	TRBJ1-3	CASSLMGGAGNTIYF
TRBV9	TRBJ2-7	CASSGRGGDEQYF
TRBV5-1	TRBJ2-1	CASSLEGSGGRDEQFF
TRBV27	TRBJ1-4	CASSSPGANEKLFF
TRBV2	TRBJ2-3	CASCRAGAKSTDTQYF
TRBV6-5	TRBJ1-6	CASSFTDNSPLHF
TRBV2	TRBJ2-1	CASSVWGGGTNNEQFF
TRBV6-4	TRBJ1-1	CASSDFRQPHTEAFF
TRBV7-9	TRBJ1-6	CASSSGVGSPLHF
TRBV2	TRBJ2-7	CASSEGQGAEEQYF
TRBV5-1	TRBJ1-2	CASSSDRDRGFGYTF
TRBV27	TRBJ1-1	CASSSRQGGMVKNTEAFF
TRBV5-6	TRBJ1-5	CASSFGQSPPQHF
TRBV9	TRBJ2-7	CASSVGTSGGYEQYF
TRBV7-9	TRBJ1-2	CASSLVGGQNYGYTF
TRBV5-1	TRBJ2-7	CASSLSGTRTSYEQYF
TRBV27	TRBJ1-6	CASSPYRATGSPLHF
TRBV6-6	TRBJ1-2	CASSSSGTGSYGYTF
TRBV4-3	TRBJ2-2	CASSQVQGTGELFF
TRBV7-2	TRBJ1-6	CASSSLGLNNSPLHF
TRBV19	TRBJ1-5	CASSIDNRRTGFNQPQHF
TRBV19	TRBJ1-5	CASGRTESNQPQHF
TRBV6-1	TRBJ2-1	CASSRTESTYNEQFF
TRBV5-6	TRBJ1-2	CASSLVRAGYTF
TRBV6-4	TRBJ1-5	CASSVAQGNNQPQHF
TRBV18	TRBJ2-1	CASSPPGQGGNEQFF
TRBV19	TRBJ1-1	CASSIGEEYTEAFF
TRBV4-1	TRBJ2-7	CASSQGDNREQYF
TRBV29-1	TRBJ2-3	CSVLTGGRMAQYF
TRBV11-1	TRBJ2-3	CASSATVAGVEDTQYF
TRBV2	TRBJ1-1	CASSRRTVAFF
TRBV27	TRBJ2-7	CASSLAPLAGGDEQYF
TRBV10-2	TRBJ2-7	CASSESRGVFSYEQYF
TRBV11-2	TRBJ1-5	CASSLDLQANQPQHF
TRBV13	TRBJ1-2	CASSEGHGTIGSYGYTF
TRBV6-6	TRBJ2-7	CASSLTGQGVNEQYF
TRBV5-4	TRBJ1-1	CASSVDRAFEAFF
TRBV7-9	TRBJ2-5	CASRPPTGESETQYF
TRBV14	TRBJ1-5	CASSPLGTGNQPQHF
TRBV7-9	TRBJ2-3	CASSFGGGAGSTDMQYF
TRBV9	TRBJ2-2	CASSVQGYTGELFF
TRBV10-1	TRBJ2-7	CASSDRPYEQYF
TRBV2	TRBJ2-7	CASREQGNFDEQYF
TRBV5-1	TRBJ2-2	CASSSTGNTGELFF
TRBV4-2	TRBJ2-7	CASSQARDTSYEQYF
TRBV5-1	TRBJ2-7	CASSLEQGWIHEQYF
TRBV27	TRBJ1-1	CASSLYYVTGTASEAFF
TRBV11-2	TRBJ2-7	CASSLDQGQGYEQYF
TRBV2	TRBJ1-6	CASRGQAMEGSPLHF
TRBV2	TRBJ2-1	CASSRLASRSYNEQFF
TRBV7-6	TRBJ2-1	CASSSLPAGGGEQFF
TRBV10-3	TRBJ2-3	CAISDVLGGAGTDTQYF